The T cell receptor (beta chain) described here comes from a study of response to subunit inactivated influenza vaccine. Study results and limitations: A suggestion made by the authors is that each seasonal influenza vaccination recruits few new T cells.

MiXCR, applied by TCRdb to the RT-PCR reads, yields one record per CDR3 protein. The sample holds 710,000 or so distinct CDR3 sequences, 15% to 18% seen once. The CDR3 covers 12 residues. Trimming removed 7 bases at V and 3 bases at J, with 7 bases between. Germline loops: CDR1 SEHNR, CDR2 FQNEAQ (reference sequence). This clonotype was observed a few times. What it binds is not known. The receptor was derived from a man aged 45 to 65 who received an inactivated influenza vaccine. This sequence joins TRBV7-9 and TRBJ2-1; D is uncertain. The sequencing here drew on PBMCs from blood, taken about 11 days after vaccination. The CDR3 DNA sequence: TGTGCCAGCAAGGTACTCTACAATGAGCAGTTCTTC. Translation: CASKVLYNEQFF.